A selection of T cell receptor beta chains follows, all from one sample in a study of patients and donors after allogeneic stem cell transplantation. Each CDR3 protein is one row after TCRdb ran MiXCR on the RT-PCR reads. The data contain approximately 430,000 distinct CDR3 sequences, approximately 16% of them seen just once; the ten biggest clones take up over 6%. Sequences were obtained from blood, either unsorted or a sorted T cell fraction (not recorded which). Receptors were obtained from a human donor who was either an allogeneic HSCT recipient or a stem cell or donor lymphocyte infusion donor (not recorded which). It is not recorded whose cells these are; they may come from a transplant donor. Each CDR3 is given without its conserved first and last residue. A D gene is named only where the DNA matches it firmly.

TRBV18 . ASSPPPTADTQY
TRBV4-3 . ASSPDRLYGYT
TRBV27 TRBD1 ASSYRGRGPSSMNTEAF
TRBV9 . ASSVGGRNTYEQY
TRBV3-1 . ASSQDRGSLREQY
TRBV6-1 TRBD1 ASSETGESQPQH
TRBV7-9 . ASSRGGPYEQY
TRBV2 TRBD2 ASNGGGSKETQY
TRBV4-1 TRBD2 ASSQDWDYNSEQY
TRBV3-1 TRBD2 ASSQVTSGKSTDTQY
TRBV6-5 TRBD2 ASSYPSGRSRNEQF
TRBV9 . ASSVRTFMNTEAF
TRBV14 . ASSHSGVWTPLH
TRBV7-2 . ASSSHLTVSYGYT
TRBV24-1 . ATSDPGQNTGELF